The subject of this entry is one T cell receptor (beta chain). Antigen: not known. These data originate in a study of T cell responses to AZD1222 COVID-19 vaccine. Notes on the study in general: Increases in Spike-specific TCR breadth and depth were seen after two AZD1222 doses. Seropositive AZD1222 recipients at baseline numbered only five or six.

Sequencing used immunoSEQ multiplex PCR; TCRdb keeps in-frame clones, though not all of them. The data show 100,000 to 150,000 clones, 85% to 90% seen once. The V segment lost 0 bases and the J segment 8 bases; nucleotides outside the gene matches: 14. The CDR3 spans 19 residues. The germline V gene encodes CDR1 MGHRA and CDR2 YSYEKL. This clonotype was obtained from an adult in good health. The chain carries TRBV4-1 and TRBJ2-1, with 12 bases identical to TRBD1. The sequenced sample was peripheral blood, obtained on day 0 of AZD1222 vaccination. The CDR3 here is CASSQDYSWLGQGADEQFF. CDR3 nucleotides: TGCGCCAGCAGCCAAGATTATAGTTGGTTGGGACAGGGGGCTGATGAGCAGTTCTTC.